This T cell receptor (beta chain) emerged from a study of shared clonotypes between healthy human individuals. In germline, CDR1 is LGHNA, CDR2 YSLEER. V lost 1 base to trimming and J lost 0 bases, with 14 bases between them. The CDR3 covers 17 residues. An assay was performed, and its level was deep. PCR replicates from unsorted PBMC used roughly 300 ng DNA, and this amount was some 30,000 T cell genomes. The table came from immunoSEQ multiplex PCR; TCRdb's copy has only in-frame clones and leaves some out. This table holds about half a million clones, roughly 80% found once. Every donor, a Caucasian adult, lived in Nashville, Tennessee.

The rearrangement uses TRBV4-3 and TRBJ2-3, with D possibly being TRBD2 (5 bases). The receptor comes from a woman between 40 and 55 years old in good health. Some clones in this sample may be carry-over from other donors' samples. The specimen sequenced was PBMCs. CDR3 sequence reads: CASSQGRLLQSTDTQYF. The CDR3 DNA is TGCGCCAGCAGCCAAGGGCGACTACTCCAGAGCACAGATACGCAGTATTTT.